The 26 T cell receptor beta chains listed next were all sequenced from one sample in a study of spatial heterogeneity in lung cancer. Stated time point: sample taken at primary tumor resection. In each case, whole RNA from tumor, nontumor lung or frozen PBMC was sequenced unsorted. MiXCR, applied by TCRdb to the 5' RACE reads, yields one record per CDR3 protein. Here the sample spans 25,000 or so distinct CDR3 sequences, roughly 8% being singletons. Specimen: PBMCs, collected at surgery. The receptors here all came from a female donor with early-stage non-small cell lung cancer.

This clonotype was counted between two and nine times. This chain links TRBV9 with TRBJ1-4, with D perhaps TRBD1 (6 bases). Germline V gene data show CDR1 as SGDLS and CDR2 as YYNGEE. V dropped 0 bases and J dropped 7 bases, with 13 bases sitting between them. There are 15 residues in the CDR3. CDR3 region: CASSVGVQGSEKLFF. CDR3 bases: TGTGCCAGCAGCGTAGGAGTACAGGGATCTGAAAAACTGTTTTTT.

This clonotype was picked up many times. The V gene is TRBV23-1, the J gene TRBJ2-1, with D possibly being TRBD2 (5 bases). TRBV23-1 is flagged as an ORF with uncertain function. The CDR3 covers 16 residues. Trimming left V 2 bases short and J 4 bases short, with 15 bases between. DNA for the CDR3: TGCGCCAGCAGTCAAATGCCCTGGTTAGCGTACAATGAGCAGTTCTTC. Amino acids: CASSQMPWLAYNEQFF.

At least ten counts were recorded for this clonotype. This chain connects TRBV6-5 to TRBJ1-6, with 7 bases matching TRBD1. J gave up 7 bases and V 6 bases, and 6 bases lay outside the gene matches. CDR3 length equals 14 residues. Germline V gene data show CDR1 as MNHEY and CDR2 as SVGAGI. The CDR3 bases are TGTGCCAGCAGAGGGACAGAGAAAAATTCACCCCTCCACTTT. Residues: CASRGTEKNSPLHF.

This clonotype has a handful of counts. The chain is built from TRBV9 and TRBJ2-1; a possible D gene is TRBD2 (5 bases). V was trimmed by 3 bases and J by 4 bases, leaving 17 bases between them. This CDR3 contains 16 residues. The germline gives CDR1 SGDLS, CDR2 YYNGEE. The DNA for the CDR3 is TGTGCCAGCAGCGAACCAAGCGGAGGAGCTTACAATGAGCAGTTCTTC. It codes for CASSEPSGGAYNEQFF. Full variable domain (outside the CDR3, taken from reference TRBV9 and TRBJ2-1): DSGVTQTPKHLITATGQRVTLRCSPRSGDLSVYWYQQSLDQGLQFLIQYYNGEERAKGNILERFSAQQFPDLHSELNLSSLELGDSALYFCASSEPSGGAYNEQFFGPGTRLTVL.

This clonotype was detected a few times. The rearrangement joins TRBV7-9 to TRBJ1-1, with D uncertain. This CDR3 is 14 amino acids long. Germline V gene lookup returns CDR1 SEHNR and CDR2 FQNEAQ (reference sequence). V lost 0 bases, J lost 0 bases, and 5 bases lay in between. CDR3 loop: CASSLAGMNTEAFF. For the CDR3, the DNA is TGTGCCAGCAGCTTAGCGGGTATGAACACTGAAGCTTTCTTT.

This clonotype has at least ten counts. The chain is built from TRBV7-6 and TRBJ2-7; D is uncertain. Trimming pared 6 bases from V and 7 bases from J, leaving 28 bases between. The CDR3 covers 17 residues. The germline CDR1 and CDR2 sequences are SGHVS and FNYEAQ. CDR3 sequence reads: CASRLRGRKCQLVEQYV. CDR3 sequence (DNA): TGTGCCAGCAGGCTCAGAGGAAGAAAATGTCAGTTGGTGGAGCAGTACGTC.

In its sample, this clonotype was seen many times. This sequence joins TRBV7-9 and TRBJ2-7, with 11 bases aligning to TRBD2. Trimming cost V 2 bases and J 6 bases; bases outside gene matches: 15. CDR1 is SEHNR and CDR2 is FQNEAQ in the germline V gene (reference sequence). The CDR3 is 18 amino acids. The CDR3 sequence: CASSLQLLLTSGRTEQYF. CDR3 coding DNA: TGTGCCAGCAGCTTACAGCTTCTCCTCACTAGCGGGAGAACCGAGCAGTACTTC.

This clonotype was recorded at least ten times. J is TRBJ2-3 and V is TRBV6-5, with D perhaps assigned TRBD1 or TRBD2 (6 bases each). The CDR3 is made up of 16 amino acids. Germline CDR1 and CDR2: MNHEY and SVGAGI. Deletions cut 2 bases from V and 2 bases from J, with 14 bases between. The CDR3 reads CASSYLGGQPTDTQYF. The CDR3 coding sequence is TGTGCCAGCAGTTACCTCGGGGGCCAGCCCACAGATACGCAGTATTTT.

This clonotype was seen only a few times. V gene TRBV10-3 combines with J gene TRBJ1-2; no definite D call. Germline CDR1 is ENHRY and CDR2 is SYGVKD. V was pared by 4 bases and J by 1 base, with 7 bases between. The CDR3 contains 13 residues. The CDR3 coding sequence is TGTGCCATCAGTGGCGTGATTAACTATGGCTACACCTTC. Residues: CAISGVINYGYTF.

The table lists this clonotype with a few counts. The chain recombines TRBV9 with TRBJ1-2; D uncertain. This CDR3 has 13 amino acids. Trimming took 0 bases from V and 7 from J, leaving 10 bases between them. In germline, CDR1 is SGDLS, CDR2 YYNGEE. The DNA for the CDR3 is TGTGCCAGCAGCGTAGATGGCCGACCTGGCTACACCTTC. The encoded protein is CASSVDGRPGYTF.

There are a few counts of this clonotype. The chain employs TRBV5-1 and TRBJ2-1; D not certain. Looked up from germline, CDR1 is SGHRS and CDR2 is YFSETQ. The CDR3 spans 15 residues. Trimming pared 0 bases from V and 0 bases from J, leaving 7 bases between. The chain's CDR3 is CASSLVVDSYNEQFF. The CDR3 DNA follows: TGCGCCAGCAGCTTGGTTGTGGACTCCTACAATGAGCAGTTCTTC.

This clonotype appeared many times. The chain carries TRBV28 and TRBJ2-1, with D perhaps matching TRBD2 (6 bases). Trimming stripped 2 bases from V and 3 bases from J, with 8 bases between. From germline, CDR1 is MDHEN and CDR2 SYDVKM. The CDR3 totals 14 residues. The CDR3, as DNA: TGTGCCAGCAGTTTAAGGCGGGGCTACAATGAGCAGTTCTTC. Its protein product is CASSLRRGYNEQFF.

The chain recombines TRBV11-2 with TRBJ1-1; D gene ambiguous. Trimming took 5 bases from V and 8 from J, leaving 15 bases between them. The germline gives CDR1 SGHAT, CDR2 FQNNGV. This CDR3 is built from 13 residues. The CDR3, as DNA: TGTGCCAGCAGCAAAGGCGGGCCGGGGGAAGCTTTCTTT. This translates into CASSKGGPGEAFF.

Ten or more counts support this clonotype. Here the CDR3 DNA reads TGCGCCAGCAGCGTGAGCCCCGGGACAGAGTACAATGAGCAGTTCTTC. Protein product: CASSVSPGTEYNEQFF. This chain uses TRBV5-1 with TRBJ2-1, with TRBD1 matching over 7 bases. J lost 4 bases, V lost 4 bases, and 11 bases had no gene match. The CDR3 totals 16 residues. CDR1 is SGHRS and CDR2 is YFSETQ in the germline V gene. Filled out from reference TRBV5-1 and TRBJ2-1, the complete variable domain reads KAGVTQTPRYLIKTRGQQVTLSCSPISGHRSVSWYQQTPGQGLQFLFEYFSETQRNKGNFPGRFSGRQFSNSRSEMNVSTLELGDSALYLCASSVSPGTEYNEQFFGPGTRLTVL.

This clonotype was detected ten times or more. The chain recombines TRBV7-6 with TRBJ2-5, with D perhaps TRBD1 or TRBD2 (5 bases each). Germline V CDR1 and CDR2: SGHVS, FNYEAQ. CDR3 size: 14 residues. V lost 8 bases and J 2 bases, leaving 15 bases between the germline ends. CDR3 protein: CASGGLSLQETQYF. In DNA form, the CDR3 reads TGTGCCAGCGGGGGATTATCCCTACAAGAGACCCAGTACTTC.

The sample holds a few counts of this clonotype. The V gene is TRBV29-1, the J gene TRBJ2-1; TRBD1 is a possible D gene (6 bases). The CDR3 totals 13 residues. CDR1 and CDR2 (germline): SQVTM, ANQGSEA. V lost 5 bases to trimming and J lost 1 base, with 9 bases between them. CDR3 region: CSVQGGSYNEQFF. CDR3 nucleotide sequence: TGCAGCGTTCAAGGGGGATCCTACAATGAGCAGTTCTTC.

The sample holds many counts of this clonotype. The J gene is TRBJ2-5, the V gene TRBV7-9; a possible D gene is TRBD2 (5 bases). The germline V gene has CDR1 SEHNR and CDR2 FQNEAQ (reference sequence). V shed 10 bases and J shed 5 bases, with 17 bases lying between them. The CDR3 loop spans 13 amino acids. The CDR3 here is CATRTPPAETQYF. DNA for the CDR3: TGTGCCACTAGGACTCCCCCTGCGGAGACCCAGTACTTC. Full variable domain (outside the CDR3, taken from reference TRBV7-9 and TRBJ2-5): DTGVSQNPRHKITKRGQNVTFRCDPISEHNRLYWYRQTLGQGPEFLTYFQNEAQLEKSRLLSDRFSAERPKGSFSTLEIQRTEQGDSAMYLCATRTPPAETQYFGPGTRLLVL.

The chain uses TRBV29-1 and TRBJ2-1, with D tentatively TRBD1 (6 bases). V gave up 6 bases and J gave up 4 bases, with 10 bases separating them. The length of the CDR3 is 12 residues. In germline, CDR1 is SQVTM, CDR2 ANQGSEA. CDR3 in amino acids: CSVRGQYNEQFF. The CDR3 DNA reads TGCAGCGTCCGAGGACAGTACAATGAGCAGTTCTTC.

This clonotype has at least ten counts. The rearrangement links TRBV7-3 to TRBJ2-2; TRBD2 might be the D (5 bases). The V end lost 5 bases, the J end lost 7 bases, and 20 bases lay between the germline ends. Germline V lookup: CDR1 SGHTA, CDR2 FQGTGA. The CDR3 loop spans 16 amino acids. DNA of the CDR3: TGTGCCAGCAGCACCTACACGGGGAGCCCCTACGGGGAGCTGTTTTTT. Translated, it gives CASSTYTGSPYGELFF. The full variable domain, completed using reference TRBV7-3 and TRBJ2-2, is GAGVSQTPSNKVTEKGKYVELRCDPISGHTALYWYRQSLGQGPEFLIYFQGTGAADDSGLPNDRFFAVRPEGSVSTLKIQRTERGDSAVYLCASSTYTGSPYGELFFGEGSRLTVL.

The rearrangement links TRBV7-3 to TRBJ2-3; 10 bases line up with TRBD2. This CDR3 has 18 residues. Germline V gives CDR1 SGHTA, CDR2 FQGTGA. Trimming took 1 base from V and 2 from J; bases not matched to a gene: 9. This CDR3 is CASSLSPLAGDFTDTQYF. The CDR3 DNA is TGTGCCAGCAGCTTAAGCCCGCTAGCGGGAGATTTCACAGATACGCAGTATTTT.

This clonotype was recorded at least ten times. CDR3 DNA: TGCGCCAGCAGGCGTTCAGCGTACAATTTGAGGGGCATCTCCTACGAGCAGTACTTC. Residues: CASRRSAYNLRGISYEQYF. This sequence joins TRBV5-1 and TRBJ2-7; perhaps D is TRBD1 or TRBD2 (5 bases each). Trimming shortened V by 5 bases and J by 0 bases, and 27 bases separated the two germline ends. The CDR3 contains 19 residues. Per germline, CDR1 SGHRS and CDR2 YFSETQ.

CDR3 protein: CASSLSLGNYGYTF. The DNA of the CDR3 is TGCGCCAGCAGCTTGTCGTTAGGCAACTATGGCTACACCTTC. The chain links TRBV5-1 to TRBJ1-2; D is undetermined. The germline V gene has CDR1 SGHRS and CDR2 YFSETQ. The CDR3 is 14 amino acids. V dropped 1 base and J dropped 2 bases, with 9 bases sitting between them.

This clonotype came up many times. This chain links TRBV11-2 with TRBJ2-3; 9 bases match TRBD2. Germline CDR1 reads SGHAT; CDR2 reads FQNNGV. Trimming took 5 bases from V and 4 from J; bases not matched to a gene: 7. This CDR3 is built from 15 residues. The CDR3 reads CASSQIAGVSDTQYF. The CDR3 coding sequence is TGTGCCAGCAGCCAAATAGCGGGAGTTTCAGATACGCAGTATTTT.

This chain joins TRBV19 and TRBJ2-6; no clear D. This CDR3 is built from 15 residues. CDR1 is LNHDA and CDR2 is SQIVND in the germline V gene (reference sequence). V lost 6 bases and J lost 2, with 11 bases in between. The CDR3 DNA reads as TGTGCCAGTAGACGGCCCGACACTGGGGCCAACGTCCTGACTTTC. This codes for CASRRPDTGANVLTF.

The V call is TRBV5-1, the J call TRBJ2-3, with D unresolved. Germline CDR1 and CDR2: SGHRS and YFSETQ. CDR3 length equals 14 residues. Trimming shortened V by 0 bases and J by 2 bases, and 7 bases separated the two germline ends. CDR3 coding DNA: TGCGCCAGCAGCTTGGGTACTACCACAGATACGCAGTATTTT. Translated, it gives CASSLGTTTDTQYF.

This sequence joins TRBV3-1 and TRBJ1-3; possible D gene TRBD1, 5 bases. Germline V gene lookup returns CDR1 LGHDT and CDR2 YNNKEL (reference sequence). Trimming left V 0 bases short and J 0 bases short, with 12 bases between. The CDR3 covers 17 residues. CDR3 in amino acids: CASSQDRGTFSGNTIYF. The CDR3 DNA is TGTGCCAGCAGCCAAGATCGGGGCACGTTCTCTGGAAACACCATATATTTT.